This TCR beta chain was sequenced in a study of blood T cell repertoires in COVID-19. Trimming removed 2 bases from V and 5 bases from J, with 12 bases in between. Germline lookup yields CDR1 KGHSH and CDR2 LQKENI. The CDR3 spans 14 residues. The assay was immunoSEQ multiplex PCR, and TCRdb's table has in-frame clones only and misses some. This sample has approximately 400,000 clones; more than 75% occur once, and the top ten carry about 1.1%. This clone showed up just a few times. This receptor was taken from a woman aged 18-29 years who had recovered from COVID-19. The chain is built from TRBV18 and TRBJ2-5, with D perhaps TRBD1 (6 bases). The sequenced sample consisted of PBMCs or T cells enriched from blood (not recorded which). The CDR3 reads CASSPFSQGETQYF. The CDR3 region has the DNA TGTGCCAGCTCACCATTTTCGCAGGGGGAGACCCAGTACTTC. Complete variable domain (other parts from reference TRBV18 and TRBJ2-5): NAGVMQNPRHLVRRRGQEARLRCSPMKGHSHVYWYRQLPEEGLKFMVYLQKENIIDESGMPKERFSAEFPKEGPSILRIQQVVRGDSAAYFCASSPFSQGETQYFGPGTRLLVL.